Each of the 12 T cell receptor beta chains below was sequenced from the same sample in a study of CD8 T cells in Susac syndrome. Random-hexamer reverse transcription was applied to roughly 0.5 to 1 ug RNA. TCRdb itself ran the immunoSEQ multiplex PCR reads through MiXCR, one entry per CDR3 protein. The data show roughly 140,000 distinct CDR3 sequences, with less than 97% seen just once and 0.15% held by the top ten. Sequenced sample: CD8+ T cells from PBMCs. The source is a human donor with multiple sclerosis.

The chain is built from TRBV7-9 and TRBJ2-1; maybe TRBD2 (6 bases). The CDR3 length is 15 residues. Germline V gives CDR1 SEHNR, CDR2 FQNEAQ (reference sequence). V was trimmed by 5 bases and J by 10 bases, leaving 21 bases between them. The CDR3 nucleotides are TGTGCCAGCAGCATCGGACTATTTGAACTTGGAGAGCAGTTCTTC. This translates into CASSIGLFELGEQFF.

The rearrangement uses TRBV12-3 or TRBV12-4 and TRBJ2-1; D not certain. The CDR3 has 14 amino acids. Trimming took 4 bases from V and 9 from J, leaving 16 bases between them. The CDR3 reads CASSSLSETGEQFF. The CDR3 coding sequence is TGTGCCAGCAGTTCACTGTCCGAGACTGGTGAGCAGTTCTTC.

The chain is built from TRBV6-5 and TRBJ2-2; no firm D call. From germline, CDR1 is MNHEY and CDR2 SVGAGI. Trimming cost V 2 bases and J 6 bases, with 7 bases left between them. This CDR3 has 13 residues. DNA of the CDR3: TGTGCCAGCAGTTACAGCAGCTCCGGGGAGCTGTTTTTT. Its protein product is CASSYSSSGELFF.

The chain uses TRBV30 and TRBJ2-7, with D uncertain. Trimming shortened V by 5 bases and J by 0 bases, and 5 bases separated the two germline ends. There are 11 residues in the CDR3. Germline V CDR1 and CDR2: GTSNPN, SVGIG (reference sequence). The CDR3 here is CAWGASYEQYF. In DNA form, the CDR3 reads TGTGCCTGGGGCGCCTCCTACGAGCAGTACTTC.

J is TRBJ2-7 and V is TRBV5-4; D may be TRBD1 (5 bases). The V and J ends lost 2 bases and 0 bases respectively, with 9 bases between them. Looked up from germline, CDR1 is SGHNT and CDR2 is YYREEE (reference sequence). This CDR3 spans 14 amino acids. The CDR3 spells CASSFGASSYEQYF. CDR3 nucleotide sequence: TGTGCCAGCAGCTTTGGGGCCAGCTCCTACGAGCAGTACTTC. Supplemented by reference TRBV5-4 and TRBJ2-7, the full variable domain reads ETGVTQSPTHLIKTRGQQVTLRCSSQSGHNTVSWYQQALGQGPQFIFQYYREEENGRGNFPPRFSGLQFPNYSSELNVNALELDDSALYLCASSFGASSYEQYFGPGTRLTVT.

The chain uses TRBV5-6 and TRBJ2-7; weak D call: TRBD1 (5 bases). Germline V CDR1 and CDR2: SGHDT, YYEEEE. V was clipped by 0 bases and J by 5 bases, with 12 bases between them. This CDR3 contains 14 residues. The CDR3 DNA follows: TGTGCCAGCAGCTTGGGACAGCCATTTGACGAGCAGTACGTC. Protein: CASSLGQPFDEQYV.

This clonotype showed up just once. The chain has TRBV7-2 and TRBJ2-1, with 13 nucleotides matching TRBD2. CDR1 is SGHTA, CDR2 FQGNSA, per germline. J was trimmed by 8 bases and V by 7 bases; bases with no gene match: 8. The CDR3 loop spans 15 amino acids. The CDR3 spells CASTRLAGGSDEQFF. For the CDR3, the DNA is TGTGCCAGCACCCGACTAGCGGGGGGCTCCGATGAGCAGTTCTTC.

V and J are TRBV23-1 and TRBJ2-7; TRBD1 aligns across 8 bases. TRBV23-1 is an open reading frame whose function is uncertain. The length of the CDR3 is 14 residues. V gave up 11 bases and J gave up 0 bases; unmatched junction bases: 9. CDR3 in amino acids: CAGGLGTGSYEQYV. Written as DNA, the CDR3 is TGCGCCGGGGGCCTCGGGACAGGCTCCTACGAGCAGTACGTC.

The CDR3 protein is CATSREQRPQHF. CDR3 nucleotides: TGTGCCACCAGCAGAGAACAGAGGCCCCAGCATTTT. The gene calls are TRBV15 and TRBJ1-5; unclear D gene. The V end was cut by 0 bases, the J end by 9 bases, with 6 bases between. The CDR3 runs 12 residues. CDR1 is LNHNV, CDR2 YYDKDF, per germline (reference sequence).

The chain employs TRBV29-1 and TRBJ2-2, with D possibly matching TRBD1 (5 bases). The CDR3 runs 14 residues. The V and J ends lost 4 bases and 1 base respectively, with 10 bases between them. The germline CDR1 and CDR2 sequences are SQVTM and ANQGSEA. The CDR3: CSVVLGVNTGELFF. The CDR3 DNA reads as TGCAGCGTTGTTTTAGGGGTGAACACCGGGGAGCTGTTTTTT.

The V and J genes are TRBV7-9 and TRBJ2-1; D not certain. Trimming removed 3 bases from V and 9 bases from J, with 3 bases in between. Germline V gene lookup returns CDR1 SEHNR and CDR2 FQNEAQ (reference sequence). The CDR3 runs 10 residues. The chain's CDR3 is CASSFVEQFF. CDR3 bases: TGTGCCAGCAGCTTTGTTGAGCAGTTCTTC.

J is TRBJ2-3 and V is TRBV20-1; maybe TRBD1 (5 bases). CDR3 length equals 14 residues. V lost 5 bases, J lost 5 bases, and 17 bases lay in between. In germline, CDR1 is DFQATT, CDR2 SNEGSKA (reference sequence). Here the CDR3 DNA reads TGCAGTGCTCGAAAGGGCAGGGTTGGAGATACGCAGTATTTT. It translates to CSARKGRVGDTQYF.